The rows below give T cell receptor beta chains drawn from one sample of a study of cytomegalovirus exposure and HLA in healthy donors. Some clones are missing from TCRdb's copy, which holds only in-frame ones; the method was immunoSEQ multiplex PCR. The repertoire holds around 100,000 clones, with over 65% as singletons. Sample: PBMCs. Receptor source: a woman aged 40 to 50 in good health and CMV-seropositive. The CDR3 runs from the conserved cysteine through the conserved F or W. D genes are given only for firm matches. Size tells how often a clone was seen (once, few, many) or the class of an expanded clone, and some rows leave it out.

clone size | D gene | J gene | V gene | CDR3 protein | CDR3 DNA
. | . | TRBJ1-1 | TRBV18 | CASSPEVSGTEAFF | TGTGCCAGCTCACCGGAGGTTTCGGGCACTGAAGCTTTCTTT
. | TRBD1 | TRBJ1-5 | TRBV19 | CASSNTGDSNQPQHF | TGTGCCAGTAGTAATACAGGGGATAGCAATCAGCCCCAGCATTTT
. | . | TRBJ1-2 | TRBV6-6 | CATVETVYGYTF | TGTGCCACCGTTGAGACAGTCTATGGCTACACCTTC
few | . | TRBJ2-2 | TRBV5-1 | CASSLAGDTGELFF | TGCGCCAGCAGCTTGGCGGGAGACACCGGGGAGCTGTTTTTT
. | TRBD2 | TRBJ2-1 | TRBV27 | CASSQRLLAADYNEQFF | TGTGCCAGCAGTCAACGTCTACTAGCGGCGGACTACAATGAGCAGTTCTTC
. | TRBD2 | TRBJ2-3 | TRBV5-1 | CASSFGLAGVGDTQYF | TGCGCCAGCAGCTTTGGACTAGCGGGGGTGGGAGATACGCAGTATTTT
. | . | TRBJ2-7 | TRBV5-1 | CASSLDGTNYEQYF | TGCGCCAGCAGCTTGGATGGGACAAATTACGAGCAGTACTTC
. | . | TRBJ2-7 | TRBV29-1 | CSVVPDTYEQYF | TGCAGCGTTGTTCCAGACACCTACGAGCAGTACTTC
. | . | TRBJ1-1 | TRBV21-1 | CASSKPRGVNTEAFF | TGTGCCAGCAGCAAACCCCGGGGGGTGAACACTGAAGCTTTCTTT
. | TRBD2 | TRBJ2-5 | TRBV11-2 | CASSPHSIGLAGGWETQYF | TGTGCCAGCAGCCCTCACTCGATCGGACTAGCGGGAGGATGGGAGACCCAGTACTTC
. | TRBD1 | TRBJ1-2 | TRBV5-1 | CASSLEMGTGSLGYTF | TGCGCCAGCAGCTTGGAAATGGGGACAGGATCACTCGGCTACACCTTC
. | . | TRBJ1-2 | TRBV7-2 | CASSPGRGNYGYPF | TGTGCCAGCAGCCCGGGGAGGGGAAACTATGGCTACCCCTTC
. | . | TRBJ2-1 | TRBV25-1 | CASSEPPRSSYNEQFF | TGTGCCAGCAGTGAGCCCCCCCGCAGCTCCTACAATGAGCAGTTCTTC
. | . | TRBJ2-7 | TRBV19 | CASRSRESSAGSYEQYF | TGTGCCAGTAGGTCCCGGGAAAGTAGCGCGGGGTCCTACGAGCAGTACTTC
. | TRBD2 | TRBJ2-1 | TRBV6-1 | CASSDLAEGYNEQFF | TGTGCCAGCAGTGACCTAGCGGAAGGCTACAATGAGCAGTTCTTC
. | . | TRBJ2-1 | TRBV10-1 | CASSGLERDEQFF | TGCGCCAGCAGTGGGCTAGAAAGAGATGAGCAGTTCTTC
. | TRBD2 | TRBJ2-1 | TRBV30 | CAWSRGLAANEQFF | TGTGCCTGGAGTAGGGGACTAGCGGCCAATGAGCAGTTCTTC
. | TRBD2 | TRBJ2-2 | TRBV7-3 | CASRPRLATGELFF | TGTGCCAGCAGACCACGACTAGCAACCGGGGAGCTGTTTTTT
. | . | TRBJ1-5 | TRBV7-2 | CASSSQGWDNQPQHF | TGTGCCAGCAGCTCCCAGGGTTGGGACAATCAGCCCCAGCATTTT
once | . | TRBJ2-5 | TRBV9 | CASSVAGSQETQYF | TGTGCCAGCAGCGTAGCGGGAAGCCAAGAGACCCAGTACTTC
. | . | TRBJ1-5 | TRBV28 | CASSLPRRNQPQHF | TGTGCCAGCAGTTTACCCCGGCGGAATCAGCCCCAGCATTTT
. | . | TRBJ2-1 | TRBV14 | CASSRGGVGSYNEQFF | TGTGCCAGCAGCCGGGGGGGCGTTGGGTCCTACAATGAGCAGTTCTTC
. | . | TRBJ1-1 | TRBV19 | CASSIFRGNTEAFF | TGTGCCAGTAGTATTTTTCGCGGGAACACTGAAGCTTTCTTT
. | . | TRBJ2-3 | TRBV4-3 | CASSQEQITDTQYF | TGCGCCAGCAGCCAAGAGCAGATCACAGATACGCAGTATTTT
. | TRBD2 | TRBJ2-5 | TRBV18 | CASSPQDGGKETQYF | TGTGCCAGCTCACCACAAGACGGGGGGAAAGAGACCCAGTACTTC
. | . | TRBJ1-1 | TRBV19 | CASSNSGRGTEAFF | TGTGCCAGTAGCAACTCCGGACGGGGCACTGAAGCTTTCTTT
few | TRBD2 | TRBJ2-3 | TRBV7-9 | CASSHGTSGRGTDTQYF | TGTGCCAGCAGCCATGGGACTAGCGGGAGGGGGACAGATACGCAGTATTTT
. | TRBD2 | TRBJ2-3 | TRBV28 | CASSRLAGITDTQYF | TGTGCCAGCAGTCGACTAGCGGGGATTACAGATACGCAGTATTTT
. | . | TRBJ2-2 | TRBV13 | CASSSPPNTGELFF | TGTGCCAGCAGCTCCCCTCCGAACACCGGGGAGCTGTTTTTT
. | TRBD2 | TRBJ2-1 | TRBV7-2 | CASRPTSSGAYNEQFF | TGTGCCAGCAGACCGACCTCTAGCGGAGCCTACAATGAGCAGTTCTTC
. | . | TRBJ2-7 | TRBV6-5 | CASSLLTGPYYEQYF | TGTGCCAGCAGTCTTTTGACAGGCCCCTACTACGAGCAGTACTTC
once | . | TRBJ2-3 | TRBV30 | CAWSRVDTQYF | TGTGCCTGGAGCAGGGTTGATACGCAGTATTTT
. | TRBD2 | TRBJ2-2 | TRBV7-3 | CASSVGTSGRTGELFF | TGTGCCAGCAGCGTTGGGACTAGCGGGAGGACCGGGGAGCTGTTTTTT
. | TRBD1 | TRBJ2-5 | TRBV5-4 | CASSLDRDRVIQETQYF | TGTGCCAGCAGCCTGGACAGGGACAGGGTGATCCAAGAGACCCAGTACTTC
. | TRBD2 | TRBJ2-7 | TRBV7-6 | CASSGRLAATPSFSEQYF | TGTGCCAGCAGCGGGCGACTAGCGGCGACTCCCTCTTTTTCCGAGCAGTACTTC
. | . | TRBJ2-5 | TRBV27 | CASRQLQGRQETQYF | TGTGCCAGCAGGCAGTTACAGGGGAGGCAAGAGACCCAGTACTTC
. | TRBD2 | TRBJ2-3 | TRBV6-1 | CASTLAGGADTQYF | TGTGCCAGCACCCTAGCGGGAGGGGCAGATACGCAGTATTTT
. | . | TRBJ1-1 | TRBV7-8 | CASSLAPQGSPNTEAFF | TGTGCCAGCAGCTTAGCTCCACAGGGATCCCCGAACACTGAAGCTTTCTTT
. | . | TRBJ2-2 | TRBV5-8 | CASSFKAVTGELFF | TGTGCCAGCAGCTTTAAGGCGGTCACCGGGGAGCTGTTTTTT
. | . | TRBJ2-7 | TRBV5-5 | CASSAHLNEEQYF | TGTGCCAGCAGCGCGCACCTAAACGAGGAGCAGTACTTC
. | . | TRBJ1-6 | TRBV21-1 | CASREKWVSPLHF | TGTGCCAGCAGGGAGAAATGGGTTTCACCCCTCCACTTT
once | TRBD2 | TRBJ2-7 | TRBV5-1 | CASSPGLAGYYEQYF | TGCGCCAGCAGCCCGGGACTAGCGGGATACTACGAGCAGTACTTC
. | TRBD2 | TRBJ2-3 | TRBV2 | CASSLAGGLRHTQYF | TGTGCCAGCAGTTTAGCGGGAGGGTTGAGGCATACGCAGTATTTT
. | . | TRBJ2-5 | TRBV4-2 | CASSLGARDKQETQYF | TGTGCCAGCAGCTTAGGCGCCCGGGACAAACAAGAGACCCAGTACTTC
. | TRBD2 | TRBJ2-1 | TRBV5-6 | CASSWTSGSVHNEQFF | TGTGCCAGCAGCTGGACTAGCGGGAGCGTCCACAATGAGCAGTTCTTC
. | . | TRBJ1-1 | TRBV19 | CASSAPTLLNTEAFF | TGTGCCAGTAGTGCGCCGACACTCTTGAACACTGAAGCTTTCTTT